The clone carrying this TCR beta chain was seen repeatedly, ten times or more. Germline CDR1 is DFQATT and CDR2 is SNEGSKA (reference sequence). This CDR3 comprises 15 residues. Trimming stripped 1 base from V and 4 bases from J, with 13 bases between. This record comes from a study of T cells after yellow fever vaccination. Overall study results and limits: Reappearance after the booster was observed for most primary-vaccination clones (about 95% CD4, over 75% CD8).

Conversion of TCR transcripts into cDNA relied on 5'RACE template switching, which added a universal primer site and UMIs. TCRdb reanalysed the 5' RACE reads using MiXCR and keeps one entry per CDR3 protein. The repertoire holds tens of thousands of distinct CDR3 sequences, with around 5.5% as singletons. The clonotype comes from a man between 18 and 29 years old who received the YFV17D yellow fever vaccine. This sample comprised PBMCs, either bulk or a sorted T-cell subset (CD4+, CD8+, memory, or dextramer-sorted; not recorded which), obtained around 45 days after the first yellow fever vaccination. The chain is built from TRBV20-1 and TRBJ2-2, with a weak D call TRBD1 (5 bases). This CDR3 reads CSARVGQGGTGELFF. The CDR3 DNA sequence: TGCAGTGCTAGAGTAGGCCAGGGTGGCACCGGGGAGCTGTTTTTT.